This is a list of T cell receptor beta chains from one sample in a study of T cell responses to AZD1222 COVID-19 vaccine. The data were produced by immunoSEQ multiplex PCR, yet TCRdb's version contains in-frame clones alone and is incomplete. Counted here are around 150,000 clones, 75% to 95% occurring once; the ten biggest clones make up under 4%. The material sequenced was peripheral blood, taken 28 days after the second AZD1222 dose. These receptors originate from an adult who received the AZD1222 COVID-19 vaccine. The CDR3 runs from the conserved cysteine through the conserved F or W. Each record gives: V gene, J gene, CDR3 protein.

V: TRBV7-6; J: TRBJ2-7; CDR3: CASSLTSGTYEQYF
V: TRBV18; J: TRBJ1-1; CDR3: CASSPPLLTGHNTEAFF
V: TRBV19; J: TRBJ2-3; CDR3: CASEWGDTQYF
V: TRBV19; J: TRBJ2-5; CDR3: CASRLTSGRVETQYF
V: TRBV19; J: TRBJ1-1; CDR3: CASSIGWGMNTEAFF
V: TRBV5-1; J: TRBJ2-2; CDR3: CASSLAGGQNTGELFF
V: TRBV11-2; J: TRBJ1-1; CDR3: CASSLDGTGAFF
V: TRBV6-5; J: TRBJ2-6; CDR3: CASSPAGANVLTF
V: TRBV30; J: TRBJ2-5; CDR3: CAWSVERGETQYF
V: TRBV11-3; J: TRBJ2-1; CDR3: CASSLEGLAHNEQFF
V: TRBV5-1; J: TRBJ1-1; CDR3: CASSLASKNTEAFF
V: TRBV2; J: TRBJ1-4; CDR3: CASSGGPATNEKLFF
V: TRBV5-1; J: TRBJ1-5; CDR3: CASSFTGDGNQPQHF
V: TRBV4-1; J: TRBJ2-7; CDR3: CASSLPDSHEQYF
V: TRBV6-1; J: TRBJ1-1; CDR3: CASSAQRGREGDTEAFF
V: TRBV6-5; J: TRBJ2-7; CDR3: CASSYRPKDEQYF
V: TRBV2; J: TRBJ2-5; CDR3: CASRTRRGEETQYF
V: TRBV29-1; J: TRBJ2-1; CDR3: CSVERRDQGDEQFF
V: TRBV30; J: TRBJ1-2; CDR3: CAWTPGAYGYTF
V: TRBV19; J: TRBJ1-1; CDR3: CASSPAGGYTEAFF
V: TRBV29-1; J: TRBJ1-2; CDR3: CSVDQDGYTF
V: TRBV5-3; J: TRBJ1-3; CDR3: CARSLVHSSGNTIYF
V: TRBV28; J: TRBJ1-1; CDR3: CASSPPYDMNTEAFF
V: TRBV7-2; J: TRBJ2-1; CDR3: CASSLRGGSKYNEQFF
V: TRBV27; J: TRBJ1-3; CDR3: CASSSLPRRSGNTMYF
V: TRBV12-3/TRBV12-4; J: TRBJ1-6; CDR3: CASRLNQGGHLHF
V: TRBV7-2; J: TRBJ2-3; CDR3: CASNGEEPSGATTDTQYF
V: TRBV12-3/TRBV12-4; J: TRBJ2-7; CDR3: CASTLVGNEQYF
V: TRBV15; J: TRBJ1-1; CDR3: CATSREPAGWDTEAFF
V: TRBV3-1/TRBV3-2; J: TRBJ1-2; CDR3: CASSHNRGTNYGYTF
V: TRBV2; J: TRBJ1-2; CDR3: CASSESGRNGYTF
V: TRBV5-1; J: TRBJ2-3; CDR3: CASSFKGAVDTQYF
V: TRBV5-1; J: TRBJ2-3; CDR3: CASSWNIQGAARARHTDTQYF
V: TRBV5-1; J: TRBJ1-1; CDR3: CASSTGQGETEAFF
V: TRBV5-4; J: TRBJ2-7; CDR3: CASSPRTSGPYEQYF
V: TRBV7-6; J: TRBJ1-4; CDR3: CASSLNLEGEREKLFF
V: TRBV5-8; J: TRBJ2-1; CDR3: CASIPRGASGRFEQFF
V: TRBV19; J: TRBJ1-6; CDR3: CASSTLGRAHPFSPLHF
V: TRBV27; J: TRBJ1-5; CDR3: CASGELGQDQPQHF
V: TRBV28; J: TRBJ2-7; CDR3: CASSLRLYEQYF
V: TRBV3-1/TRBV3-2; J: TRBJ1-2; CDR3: CASSQDNNRGHGYTF
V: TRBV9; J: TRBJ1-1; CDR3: CASSVAPRNTEAFF
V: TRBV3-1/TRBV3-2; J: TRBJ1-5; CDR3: CASSQTDTGGPQHF
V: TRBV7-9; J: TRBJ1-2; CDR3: CASSSRSPRDREVYGYTF
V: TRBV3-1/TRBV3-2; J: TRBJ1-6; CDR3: CASSQTGGSYNSPLHF
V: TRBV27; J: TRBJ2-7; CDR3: CASSLTAGGPYEQYF